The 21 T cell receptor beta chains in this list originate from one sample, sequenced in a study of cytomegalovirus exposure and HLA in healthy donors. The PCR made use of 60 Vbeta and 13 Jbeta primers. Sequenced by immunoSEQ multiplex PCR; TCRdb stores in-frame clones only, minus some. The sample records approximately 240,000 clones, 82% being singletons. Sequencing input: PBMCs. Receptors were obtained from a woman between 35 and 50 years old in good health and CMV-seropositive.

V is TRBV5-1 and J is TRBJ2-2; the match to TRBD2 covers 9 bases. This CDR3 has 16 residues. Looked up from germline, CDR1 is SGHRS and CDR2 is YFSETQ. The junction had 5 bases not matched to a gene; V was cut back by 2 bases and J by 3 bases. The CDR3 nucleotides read TGCGCCAGCAGCTTCAGCGGGGGGTCTTACACCGGGGAGCTGTTTTTT. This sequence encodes CASSFSGGSYTGELFF.

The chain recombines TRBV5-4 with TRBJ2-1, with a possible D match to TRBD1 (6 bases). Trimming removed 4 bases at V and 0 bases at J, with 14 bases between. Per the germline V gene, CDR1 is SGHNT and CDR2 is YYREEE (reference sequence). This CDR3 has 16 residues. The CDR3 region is CASSHPGHSSYNEQFF. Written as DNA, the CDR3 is TGTGCCAGCAGCCATCCGGGACACTCCTCCTACAATGAGCAGTTCTTC.

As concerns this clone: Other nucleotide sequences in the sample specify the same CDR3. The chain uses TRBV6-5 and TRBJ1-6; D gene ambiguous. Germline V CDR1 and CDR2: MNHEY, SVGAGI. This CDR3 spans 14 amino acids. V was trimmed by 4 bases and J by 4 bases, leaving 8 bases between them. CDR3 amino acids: CASSSEGYNSPLHF. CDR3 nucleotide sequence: TGTGCCAGCAGTTCGGAGGGATATAATTCACCCCTCCACTTT.

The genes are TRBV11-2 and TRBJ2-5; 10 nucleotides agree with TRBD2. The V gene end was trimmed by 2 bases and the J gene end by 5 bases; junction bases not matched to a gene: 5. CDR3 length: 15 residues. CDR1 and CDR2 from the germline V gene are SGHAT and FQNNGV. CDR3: CASSLRVAGGETQYF. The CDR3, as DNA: TGTGCCAGCAGCTTACGGGTAGCGGGGGGTGAGACCCAGTACTTC.

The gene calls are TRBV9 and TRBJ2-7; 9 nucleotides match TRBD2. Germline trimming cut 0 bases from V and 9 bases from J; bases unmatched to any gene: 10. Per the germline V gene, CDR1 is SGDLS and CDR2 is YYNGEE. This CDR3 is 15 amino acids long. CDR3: CASSVDSSGRGGQYF. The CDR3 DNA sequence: TGTGCCAGCAGCGTAGATAGTAGCGGGAGAGGAGGGCAGTACTTC.

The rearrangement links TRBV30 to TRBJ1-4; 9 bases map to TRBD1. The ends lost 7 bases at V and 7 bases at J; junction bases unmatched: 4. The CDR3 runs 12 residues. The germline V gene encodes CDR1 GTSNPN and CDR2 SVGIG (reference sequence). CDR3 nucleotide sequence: TGTGCCTCGGGACAGGGCCGTGAAAAACTGTTTTTT. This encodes CASGQGREKLFF.

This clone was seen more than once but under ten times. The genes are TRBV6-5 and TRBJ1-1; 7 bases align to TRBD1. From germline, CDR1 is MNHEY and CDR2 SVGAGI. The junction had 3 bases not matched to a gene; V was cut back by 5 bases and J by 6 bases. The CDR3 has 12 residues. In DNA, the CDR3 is TGTGCCAGCAGTACAGGGGTTTCTGAAGCTTTCTTT. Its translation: CASSTGVSEAFF.

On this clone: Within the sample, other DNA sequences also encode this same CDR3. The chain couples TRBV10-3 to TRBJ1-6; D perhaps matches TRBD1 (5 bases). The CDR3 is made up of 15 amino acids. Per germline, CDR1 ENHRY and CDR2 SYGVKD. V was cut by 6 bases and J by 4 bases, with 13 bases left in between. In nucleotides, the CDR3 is TGTGCCATCAGGGACGGGGGAGGTTATAATTCACCCCTCCACTTT. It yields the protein CAIRDGGGYNSPLHF.

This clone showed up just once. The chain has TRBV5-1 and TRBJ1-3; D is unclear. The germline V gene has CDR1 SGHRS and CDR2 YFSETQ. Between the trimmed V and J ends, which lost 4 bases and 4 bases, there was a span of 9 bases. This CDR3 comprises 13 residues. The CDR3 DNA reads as TGCGCCAGCAGCGCCATCGAGGGAAACACCATATATTTT. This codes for CASSAIEGNTIYF.

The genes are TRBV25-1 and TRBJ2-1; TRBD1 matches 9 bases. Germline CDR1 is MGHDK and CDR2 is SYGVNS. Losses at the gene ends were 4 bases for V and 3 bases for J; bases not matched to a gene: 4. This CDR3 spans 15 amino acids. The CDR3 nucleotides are TGTGCCAGCAGTGCCGGGACAGGGAGCTACAATGAGCAGTTCTTC. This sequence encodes CASSAGTGSYNEQFF.

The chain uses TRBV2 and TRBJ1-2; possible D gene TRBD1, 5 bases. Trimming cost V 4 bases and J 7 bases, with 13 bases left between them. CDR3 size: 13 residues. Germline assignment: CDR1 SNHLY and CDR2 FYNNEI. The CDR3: CASSVGGRGGYTF. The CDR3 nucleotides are TGTGCCAGCAGTGTGGGGGGACGGGGTGGCTACACCTTC.

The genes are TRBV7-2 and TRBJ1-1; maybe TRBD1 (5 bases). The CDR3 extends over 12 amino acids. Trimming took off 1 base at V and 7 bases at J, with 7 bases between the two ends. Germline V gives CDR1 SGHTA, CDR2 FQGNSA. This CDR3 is CASSLVGLEAFF. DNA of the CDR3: TGTGCCAGCAGCTTAGTGGGGCTTGAAGCTTTCTTT.

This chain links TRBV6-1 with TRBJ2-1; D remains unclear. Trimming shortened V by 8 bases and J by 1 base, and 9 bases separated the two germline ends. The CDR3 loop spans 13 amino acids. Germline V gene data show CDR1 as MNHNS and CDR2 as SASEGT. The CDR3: CASPPPSYNEQFF. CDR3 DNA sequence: TGTGCCAGCCCCCCCCCTTCCTACAATGAGCAGTTCTTC.

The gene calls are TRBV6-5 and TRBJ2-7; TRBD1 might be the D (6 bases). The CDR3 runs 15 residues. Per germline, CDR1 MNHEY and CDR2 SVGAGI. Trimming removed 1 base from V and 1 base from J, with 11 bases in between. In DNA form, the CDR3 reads TGTGCCAGCAGTTACTGGGGGCGACAGTCCTACGAGCAGTACTTC. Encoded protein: CASSYWGRQSYEQYF.

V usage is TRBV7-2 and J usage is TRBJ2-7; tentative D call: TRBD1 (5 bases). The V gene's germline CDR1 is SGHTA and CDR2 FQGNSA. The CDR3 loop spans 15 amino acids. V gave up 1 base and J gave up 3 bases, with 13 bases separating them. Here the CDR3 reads CASSLVGVGVYEQYF. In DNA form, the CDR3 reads TGTGCCAGCAGCTTAGTTGGGGTAGGGGTCTACGAGCAGTACTTC.

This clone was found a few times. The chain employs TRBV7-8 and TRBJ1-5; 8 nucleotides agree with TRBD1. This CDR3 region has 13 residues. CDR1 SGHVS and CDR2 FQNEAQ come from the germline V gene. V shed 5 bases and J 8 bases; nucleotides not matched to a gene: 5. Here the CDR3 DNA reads TGTGCCAGCAGCCGGGACAGGAATGAGCCCCAGCATTTT. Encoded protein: CASSRDRNEPQHF.

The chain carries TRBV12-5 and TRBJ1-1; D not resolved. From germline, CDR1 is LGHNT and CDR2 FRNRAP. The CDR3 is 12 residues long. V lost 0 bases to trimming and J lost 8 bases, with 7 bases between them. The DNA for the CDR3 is TGTGCTAGTGGTTTGGTACCAGAAGAAGCTTTCTTT. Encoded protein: CASGLVPEEAFF.

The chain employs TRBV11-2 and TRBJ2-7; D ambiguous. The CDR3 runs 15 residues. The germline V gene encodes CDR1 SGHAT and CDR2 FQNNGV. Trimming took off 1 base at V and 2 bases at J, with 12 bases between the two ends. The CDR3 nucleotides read TGTGCCAGCAGCTTAGGCGGCCGAAGCCCCTACGAGCAGTACTTC. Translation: CASSLGGRSPYEQYF.

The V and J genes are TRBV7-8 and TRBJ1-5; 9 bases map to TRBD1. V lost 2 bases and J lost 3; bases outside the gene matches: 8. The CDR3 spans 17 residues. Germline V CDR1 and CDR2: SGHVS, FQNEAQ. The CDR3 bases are TGTGCCAGCAGCTTACGGGGACAGGGTTCGGACAATCAGCCCCAGCATTTT. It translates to CASSLRGQGSDNQPQHF.

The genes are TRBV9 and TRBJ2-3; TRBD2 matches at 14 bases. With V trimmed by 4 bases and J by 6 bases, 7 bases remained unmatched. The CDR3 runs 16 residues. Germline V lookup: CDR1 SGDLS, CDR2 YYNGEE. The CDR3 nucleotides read TGTGCCAGCAGCTCTACGGGACTAGCGGGAGACGATACGCAGTATTTT. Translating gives CASSSTGLAGDDTQYF.

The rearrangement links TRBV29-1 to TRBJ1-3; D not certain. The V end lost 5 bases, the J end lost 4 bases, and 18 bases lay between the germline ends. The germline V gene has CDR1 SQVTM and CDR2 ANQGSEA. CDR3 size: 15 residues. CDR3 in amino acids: CSVMPTNSLGNTIYF. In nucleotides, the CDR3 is TGCAGCGTTATGCCGACTAATTCGCTGGGAAACACCATATATTTT.